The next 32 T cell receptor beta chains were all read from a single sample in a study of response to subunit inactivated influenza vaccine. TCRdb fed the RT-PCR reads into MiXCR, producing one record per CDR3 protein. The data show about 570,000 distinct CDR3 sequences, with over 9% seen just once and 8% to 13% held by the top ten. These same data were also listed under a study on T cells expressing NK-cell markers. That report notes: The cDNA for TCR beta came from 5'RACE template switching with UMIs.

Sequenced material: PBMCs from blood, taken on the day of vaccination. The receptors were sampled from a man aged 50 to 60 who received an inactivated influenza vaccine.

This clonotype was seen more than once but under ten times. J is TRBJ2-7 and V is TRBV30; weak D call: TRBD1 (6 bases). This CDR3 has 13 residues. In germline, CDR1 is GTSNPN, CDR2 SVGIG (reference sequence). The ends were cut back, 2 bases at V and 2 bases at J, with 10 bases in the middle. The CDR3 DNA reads TGTGCCTGGAGTCGTGGGACAACCTACGAGCAGTACTTC. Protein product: CAWSRGTTYEQYF.

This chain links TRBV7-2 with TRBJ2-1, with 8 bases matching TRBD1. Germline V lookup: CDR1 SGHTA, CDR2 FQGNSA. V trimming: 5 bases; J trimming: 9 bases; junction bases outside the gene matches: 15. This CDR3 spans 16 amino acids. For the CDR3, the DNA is TGTGCCAGCAGCCCTAAAGAAAGGACAGGGATTAGTGAGCAGTTCTTC. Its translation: CASSPKERTGISEQFF.

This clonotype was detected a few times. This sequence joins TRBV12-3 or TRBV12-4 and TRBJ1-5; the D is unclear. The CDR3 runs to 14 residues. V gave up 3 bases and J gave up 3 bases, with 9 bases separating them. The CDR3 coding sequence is TGTGCCAGCAGTTTCAACCGGGCCAATCAGCCCCAGCATTTT. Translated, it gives CASSFNRANQPQHF.

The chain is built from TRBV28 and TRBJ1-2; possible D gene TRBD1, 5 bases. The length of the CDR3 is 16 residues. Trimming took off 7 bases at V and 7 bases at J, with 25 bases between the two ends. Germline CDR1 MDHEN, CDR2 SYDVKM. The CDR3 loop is CASTTFRRARVSGYTF. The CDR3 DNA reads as TGTGCCAGCACCACCTTTCGCAGGGCCCGGGTCTCTGGCTACACCTTC.

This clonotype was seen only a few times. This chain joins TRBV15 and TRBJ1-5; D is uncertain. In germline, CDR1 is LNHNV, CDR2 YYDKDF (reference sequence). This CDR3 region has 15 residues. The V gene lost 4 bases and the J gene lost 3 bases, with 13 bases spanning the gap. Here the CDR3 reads CATSKEWVNNQPQHF. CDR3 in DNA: TGTGCCACCAGCAAGGAGTGGGTGAACAATCAGCCCCAGCATTTT.

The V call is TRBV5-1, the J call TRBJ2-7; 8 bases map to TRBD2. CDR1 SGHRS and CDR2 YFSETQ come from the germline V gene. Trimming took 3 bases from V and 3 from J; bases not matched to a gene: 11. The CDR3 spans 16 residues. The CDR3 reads CASSWHGGAFLYEQYF. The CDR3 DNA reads TGCGCCAGCAGCTGGCACGGGGGGGCCTTTCTCTACGAGCAGTACTTC.

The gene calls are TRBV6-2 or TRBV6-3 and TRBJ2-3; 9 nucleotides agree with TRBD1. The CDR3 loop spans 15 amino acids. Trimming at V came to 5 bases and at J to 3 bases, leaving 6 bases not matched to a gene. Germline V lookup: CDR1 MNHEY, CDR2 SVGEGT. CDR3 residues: CASSARDRVTDTQYF. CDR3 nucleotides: TGTGCCAGCAGTGCACGGGACAGGGTAACAGATACGCAGTATTTT.

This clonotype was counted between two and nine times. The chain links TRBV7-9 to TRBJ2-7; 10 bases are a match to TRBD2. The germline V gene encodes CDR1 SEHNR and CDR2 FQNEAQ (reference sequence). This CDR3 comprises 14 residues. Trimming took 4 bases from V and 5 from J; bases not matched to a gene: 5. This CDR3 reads CASSYSGGPNEQYF. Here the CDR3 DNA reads TGTGCCAGCAGCTATAGCGGGGGGCCCAACGAGCAGTACTTC.

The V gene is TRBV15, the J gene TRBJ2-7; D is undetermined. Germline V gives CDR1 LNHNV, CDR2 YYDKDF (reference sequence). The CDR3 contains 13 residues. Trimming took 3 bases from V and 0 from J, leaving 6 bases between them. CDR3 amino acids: CATSSGTSYEQYF. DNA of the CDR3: TGTGCCACCAGCAGCGGCACCTCCTACGAGCAGTACTTC.

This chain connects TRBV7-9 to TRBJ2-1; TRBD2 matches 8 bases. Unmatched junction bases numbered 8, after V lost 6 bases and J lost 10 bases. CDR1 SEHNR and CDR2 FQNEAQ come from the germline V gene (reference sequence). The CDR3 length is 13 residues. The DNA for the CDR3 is TGTGCCAGCAGTCGGGGGGGCCTACAGGAGCAGTTCTTC. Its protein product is CASSRGGLQEQFF.

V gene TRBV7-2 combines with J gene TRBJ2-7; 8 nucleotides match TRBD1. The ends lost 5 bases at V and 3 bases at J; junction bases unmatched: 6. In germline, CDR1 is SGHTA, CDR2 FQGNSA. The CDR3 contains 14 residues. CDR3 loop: CASSPDRAYYEQYF. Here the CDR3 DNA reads TGTGCCAGCAGCCCGGACAGGGCTTACTACGAGCAGTACTTC.

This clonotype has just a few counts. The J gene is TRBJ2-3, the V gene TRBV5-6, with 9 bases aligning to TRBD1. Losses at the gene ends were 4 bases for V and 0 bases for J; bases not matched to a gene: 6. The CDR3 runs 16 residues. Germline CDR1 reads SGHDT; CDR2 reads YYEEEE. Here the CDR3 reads CASSPGQGRSTDTQYF. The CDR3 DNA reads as TGTGCCAGCAGCCCGGGACAGGGACGTAGCACAGATACGCAGTATTTT.

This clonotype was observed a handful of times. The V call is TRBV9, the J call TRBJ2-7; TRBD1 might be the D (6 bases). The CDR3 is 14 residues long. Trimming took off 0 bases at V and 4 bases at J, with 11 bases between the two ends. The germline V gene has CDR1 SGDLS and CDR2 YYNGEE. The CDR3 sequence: CASSVGDKDYEQYF. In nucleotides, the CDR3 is TGTGCCAGCAGCGTAGGGGACAAAGATTACGAGCAGTACTTC. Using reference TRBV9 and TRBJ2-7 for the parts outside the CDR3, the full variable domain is DSGVTQTPKHLITATGQRVTLRCSPRSGDLSVYWYQQSLDQGLQFLIQYYNGEERAKGNILERFSAQQFPDLHSELNLSSLELGDSALYFCASSVGDKDYEQYFGPGTRLTVT.

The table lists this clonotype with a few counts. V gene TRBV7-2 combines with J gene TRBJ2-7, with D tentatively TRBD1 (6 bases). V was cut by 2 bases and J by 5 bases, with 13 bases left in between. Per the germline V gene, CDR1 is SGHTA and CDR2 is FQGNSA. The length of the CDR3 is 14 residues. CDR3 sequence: CASSLFQGSNEQYF. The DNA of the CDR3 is TGTGCCAGCAGCTTATTTCAGGGGTCGAACGAGCAGTACTTC.

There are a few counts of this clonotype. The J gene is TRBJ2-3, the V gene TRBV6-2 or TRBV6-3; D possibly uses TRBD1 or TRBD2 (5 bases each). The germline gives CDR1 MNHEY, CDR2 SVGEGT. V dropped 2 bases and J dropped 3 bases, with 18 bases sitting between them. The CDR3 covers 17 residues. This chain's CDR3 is CASSYARGTADTDTQYF. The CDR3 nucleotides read TGTGCCAGCAGTTACGCCCGAGGGACCGCGGATACAGATACGCAGTATTTT.

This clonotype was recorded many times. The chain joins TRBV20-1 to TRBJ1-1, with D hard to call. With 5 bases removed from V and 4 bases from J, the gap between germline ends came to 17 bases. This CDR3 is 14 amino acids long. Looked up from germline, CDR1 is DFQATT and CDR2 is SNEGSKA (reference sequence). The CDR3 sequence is CSAFHEGSSTEAFF. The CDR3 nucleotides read TGCAGTGCTTTTCATGAGGGTTCGAGCACTGAAGCTTTCTTT.

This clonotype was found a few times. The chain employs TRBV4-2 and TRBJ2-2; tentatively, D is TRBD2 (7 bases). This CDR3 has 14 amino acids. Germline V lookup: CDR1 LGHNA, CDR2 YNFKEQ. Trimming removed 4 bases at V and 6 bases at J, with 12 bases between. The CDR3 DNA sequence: TGTGCCAGCAGCCGGGGGGGGGCCGCCGGGGAGCTGTTTTTT. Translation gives CASSRGGAAGELFF.

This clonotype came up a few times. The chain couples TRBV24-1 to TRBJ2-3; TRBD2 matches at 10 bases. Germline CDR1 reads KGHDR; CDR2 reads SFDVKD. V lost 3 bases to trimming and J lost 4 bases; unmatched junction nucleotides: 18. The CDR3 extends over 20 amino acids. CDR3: CATSDRTASGSRRESDTQYF. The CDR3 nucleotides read TGTGCCACCAGTGATCGGACAGCTAGCGGGAGTAGGCGGGAGTCAGATACGCAGTATTTT.

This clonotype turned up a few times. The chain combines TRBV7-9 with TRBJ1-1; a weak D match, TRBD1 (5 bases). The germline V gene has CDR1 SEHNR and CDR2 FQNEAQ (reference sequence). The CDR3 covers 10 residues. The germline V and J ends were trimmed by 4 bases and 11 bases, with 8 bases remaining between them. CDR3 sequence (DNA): TGTGCCAGCAGCTCAGGGATGGCTTTCTTT. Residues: CASSSGMAFF.

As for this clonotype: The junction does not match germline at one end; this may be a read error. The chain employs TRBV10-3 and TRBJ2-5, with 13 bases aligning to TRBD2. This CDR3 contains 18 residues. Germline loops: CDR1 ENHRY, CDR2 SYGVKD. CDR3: CASSRSTLLAGGFETQYF. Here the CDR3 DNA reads TGTGCCAGCAGTCGATCGACTCTACTAGCGGGAGGGTTCGAGACCCAGTACTTC.

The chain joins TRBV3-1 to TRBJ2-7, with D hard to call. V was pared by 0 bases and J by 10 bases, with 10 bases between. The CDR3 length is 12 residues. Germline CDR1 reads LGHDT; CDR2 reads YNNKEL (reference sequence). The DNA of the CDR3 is TGTGCCAGCAGCCAAGATCGAAGGGCCCAGTACTTC. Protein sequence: CASSQDRRAQYF.

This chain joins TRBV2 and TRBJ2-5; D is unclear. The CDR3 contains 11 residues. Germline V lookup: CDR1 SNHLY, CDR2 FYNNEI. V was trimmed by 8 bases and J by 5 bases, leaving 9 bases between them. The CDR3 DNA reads TGTGCCAGCCAGATTATTGAGACCCAGTACTTC. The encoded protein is CASQIIETQYF.

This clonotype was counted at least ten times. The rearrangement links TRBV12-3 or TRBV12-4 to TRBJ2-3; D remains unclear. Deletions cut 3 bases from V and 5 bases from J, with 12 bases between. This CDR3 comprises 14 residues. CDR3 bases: TGTGCCAGCAGTTTGTTCCTAGTGCTAGATACGCAGTATTTT. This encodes CASSLFLVLDTQYF.

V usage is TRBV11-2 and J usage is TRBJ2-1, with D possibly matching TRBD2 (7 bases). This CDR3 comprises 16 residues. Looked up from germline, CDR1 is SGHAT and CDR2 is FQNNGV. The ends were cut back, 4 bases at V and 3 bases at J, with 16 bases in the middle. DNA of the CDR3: TGTGCCAGCAGCTCCATAGGGGGGGAACTCTACAATGAGCAGTTCTTC. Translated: CASSSIGGELYNEQFF. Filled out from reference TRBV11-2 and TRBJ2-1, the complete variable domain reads EAGVAQSPRYKIIEKRQSVAFWCNPISGHATLYWYQQILGQGPKLLIQFQNNGVVDDSQLPKDRFSAERLKGVDSTLKIQPAKLEDSAVYLCASSSIGGELYNEQFFGPGTRLTVL.

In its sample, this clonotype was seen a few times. This CDR3 reads CASSLGHLGNQPQHF. CDR3 DNA: TGTGCCAGCAGCTTAGGTCACCTCGGGAATCAGCCCCAGCATTTT. The chain employs TRBV7-2 and TRBJ1-5; no definite D call. CDR3 length: 15 residues. CDR1 is SGHTA and CDR2 is FQGNSA in the germline V gene. V dropped 1 base and J dropped 4 bases, with 11 bases sitting between them.

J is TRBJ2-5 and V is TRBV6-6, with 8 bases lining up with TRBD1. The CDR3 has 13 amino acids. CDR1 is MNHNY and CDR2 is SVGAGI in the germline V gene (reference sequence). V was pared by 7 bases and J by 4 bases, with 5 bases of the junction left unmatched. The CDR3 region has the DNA TGTGCCAGCACTGCCGACAGGGGAGAGACCCAGTACTTC. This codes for CASTADRGETQYF.

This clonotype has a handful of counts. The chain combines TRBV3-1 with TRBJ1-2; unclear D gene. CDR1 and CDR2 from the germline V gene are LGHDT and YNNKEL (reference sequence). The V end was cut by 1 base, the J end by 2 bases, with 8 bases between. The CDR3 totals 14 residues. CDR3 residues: CASSQVLRNYGYTF. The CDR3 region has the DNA TGTGCCAGCAGCCAAGTCTTAAGGAACTATGGCTACACCTTC.

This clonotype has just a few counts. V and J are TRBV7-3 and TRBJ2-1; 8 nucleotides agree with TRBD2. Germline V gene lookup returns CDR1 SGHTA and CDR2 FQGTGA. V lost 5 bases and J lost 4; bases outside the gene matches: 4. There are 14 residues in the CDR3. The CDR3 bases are TGTGCCAGCAGCATAGCGGGAATTTACAATGAGCAGTTCTTC. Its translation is CASSIAGIYNEQFF.

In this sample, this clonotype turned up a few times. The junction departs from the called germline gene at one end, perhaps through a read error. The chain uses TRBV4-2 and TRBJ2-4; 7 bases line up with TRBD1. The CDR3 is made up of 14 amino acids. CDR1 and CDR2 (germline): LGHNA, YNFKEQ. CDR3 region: CASSQDLAPGQKYF. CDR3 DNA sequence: TGCGCCAGCAGCCAAGATTTGGCGCCGGGACAGAAGTACTTC.

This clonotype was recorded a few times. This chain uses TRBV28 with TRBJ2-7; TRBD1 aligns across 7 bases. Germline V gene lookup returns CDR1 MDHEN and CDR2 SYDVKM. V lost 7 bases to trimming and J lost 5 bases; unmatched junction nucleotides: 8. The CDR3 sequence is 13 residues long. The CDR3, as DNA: TGTGCCAGCACCAGGACAGGCGCCCACGAGCAGTACTTC. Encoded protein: CASTRTGAHEQYF.

DNA for the CDR3: TGCAGTGCTACCCTAGCGGGAAGAGCTCAAGAGACCCAGTACTTC. It specifies CSATLAGRAQETQYF. The J gene is TRBJ2-5, the V gene TRBV20-1; 9 nucleotides line up with TRBD2. The CDR3 covers 15 residues. CDR1 is DFQATT and CDR2 is SNEGSKA in the germline V gene (reference sequence). Trimming took 4 bases from V and 2 from J; bases not matched to a gene: 8.

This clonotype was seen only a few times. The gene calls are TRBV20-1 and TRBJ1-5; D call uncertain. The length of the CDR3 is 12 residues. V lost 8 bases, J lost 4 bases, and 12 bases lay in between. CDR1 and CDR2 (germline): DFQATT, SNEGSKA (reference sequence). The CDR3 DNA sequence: TGCAGTCTCCAGAAGACTAATCAGCCCCAGCATTTT. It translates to CSLQKTNQPQHF.